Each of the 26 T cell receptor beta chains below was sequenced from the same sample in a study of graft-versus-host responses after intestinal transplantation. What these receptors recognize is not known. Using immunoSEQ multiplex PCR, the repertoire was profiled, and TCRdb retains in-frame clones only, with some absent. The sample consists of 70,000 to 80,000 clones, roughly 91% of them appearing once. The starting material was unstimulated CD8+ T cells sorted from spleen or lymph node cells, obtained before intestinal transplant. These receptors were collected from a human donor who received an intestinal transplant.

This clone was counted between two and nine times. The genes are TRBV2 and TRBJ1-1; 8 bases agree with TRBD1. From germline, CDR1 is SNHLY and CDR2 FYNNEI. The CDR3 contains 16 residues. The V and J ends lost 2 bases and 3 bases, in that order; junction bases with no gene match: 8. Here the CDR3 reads CASSERAGGWDTEAFF. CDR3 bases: TGTGCCAGCAGTGAACGGGCAGGGGGCTGGGACACTGAAGCTTTCTTT.

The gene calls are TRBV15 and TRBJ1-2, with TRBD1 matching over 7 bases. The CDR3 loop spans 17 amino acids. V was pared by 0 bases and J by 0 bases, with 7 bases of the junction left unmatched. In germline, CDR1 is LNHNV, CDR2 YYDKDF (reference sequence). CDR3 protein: CATSREGATGTNYGYTF. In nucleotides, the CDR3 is TGTGCCACCAGCAGAGAGGGGGCGACAGGGACTAACTATGGCTACACCTTC.

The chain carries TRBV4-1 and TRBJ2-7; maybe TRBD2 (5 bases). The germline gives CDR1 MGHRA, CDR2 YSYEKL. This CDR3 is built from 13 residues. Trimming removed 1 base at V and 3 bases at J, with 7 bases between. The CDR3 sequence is CASSQVGSYEQYF. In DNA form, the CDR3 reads TGCGCCAGCAGCCAAGTGGGGAGCTACGAGCAGTACTTC.

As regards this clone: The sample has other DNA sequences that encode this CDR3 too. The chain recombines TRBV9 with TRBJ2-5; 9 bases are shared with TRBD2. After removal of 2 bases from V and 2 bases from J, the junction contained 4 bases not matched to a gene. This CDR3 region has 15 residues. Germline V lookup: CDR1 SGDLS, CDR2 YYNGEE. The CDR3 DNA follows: TGTGCCAGCAGCGTTGGTAGCGGGGGACAAGAGACCCAGTACTTC. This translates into CASSVGSGGQETQYF. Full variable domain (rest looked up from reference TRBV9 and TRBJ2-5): DSGVTQTPKHLITATGQRVTLRCSPRSGDLSVYWYQQSLDQGLQFLIQYYNGEERAKGNILERFSAQQFPDLHSELNLSSLELGDSALYFCASSVGSGGQETQYFGPGTRLLVL.

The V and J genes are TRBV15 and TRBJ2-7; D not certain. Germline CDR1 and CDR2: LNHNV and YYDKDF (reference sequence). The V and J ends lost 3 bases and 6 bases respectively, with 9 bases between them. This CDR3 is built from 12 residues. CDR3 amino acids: CATSSPPGEQYF. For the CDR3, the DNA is TGTGCCACCAGCAGCCCACCCGGCGAGCAGTACTTC.

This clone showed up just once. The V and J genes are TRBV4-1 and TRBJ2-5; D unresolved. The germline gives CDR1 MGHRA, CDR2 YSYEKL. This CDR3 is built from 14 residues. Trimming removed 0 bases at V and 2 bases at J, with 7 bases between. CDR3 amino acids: CASSQDRGQETQYF. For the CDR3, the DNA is TGCGCCAGCAGCCAAGACAGAGGTCAAGAGACCCAGTACTTC.

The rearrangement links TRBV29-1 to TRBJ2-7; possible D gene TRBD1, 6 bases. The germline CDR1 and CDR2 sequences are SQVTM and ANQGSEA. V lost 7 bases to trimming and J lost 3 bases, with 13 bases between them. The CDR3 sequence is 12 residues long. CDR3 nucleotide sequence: TGCAGCGCCATGGGGGCGGGCTACGAGCAGTACTTC. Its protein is CSAMGAGYEQYF.

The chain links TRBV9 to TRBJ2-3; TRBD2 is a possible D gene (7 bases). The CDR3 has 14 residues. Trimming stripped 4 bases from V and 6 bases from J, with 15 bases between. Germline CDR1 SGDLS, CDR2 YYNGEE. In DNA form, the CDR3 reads TGTGCCAGCAGCAGGGGCAGGGGAGGGGATACGCAGTATTTT. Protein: CASSRGRGGDTQYF. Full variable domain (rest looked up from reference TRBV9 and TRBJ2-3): DSGVTQTPKHLITATGQRVTLRCSPRSGDLSVYWYQQSLDQGLQFLIQYYNGEERAKGNILERFSAQQFPDLHSELNLSSLELGDSALYFCASSRGRGGDTQYFGPGTRLTVL.

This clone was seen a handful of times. This chain's CDR3 is CASSPGLGNQPQHF. The CDR3 coding sequence is TGTGCCAGCAGCCCAGGTCTCGGCAATCAGCCCCAGCATTTT. The rearrangement uses TRBV5-6 and TRBJ1-5; no clear D. The germline V and J ends were trimmed by 4 bases and 2 bases, with 10 bases remaining between them. Germline V gene lookup returns CDR1 SGHDT and CDR2 YYEEEE. This CDR3 is 14 amino acids long.

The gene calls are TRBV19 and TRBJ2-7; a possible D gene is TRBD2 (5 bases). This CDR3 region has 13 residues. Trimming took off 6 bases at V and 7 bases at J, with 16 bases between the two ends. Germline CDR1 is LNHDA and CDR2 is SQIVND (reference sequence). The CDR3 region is CASRAATSREQYF. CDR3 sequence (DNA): TGTGCCAGTAGAGCGGCTACGTCTAGGGAGCAGTACTTC.

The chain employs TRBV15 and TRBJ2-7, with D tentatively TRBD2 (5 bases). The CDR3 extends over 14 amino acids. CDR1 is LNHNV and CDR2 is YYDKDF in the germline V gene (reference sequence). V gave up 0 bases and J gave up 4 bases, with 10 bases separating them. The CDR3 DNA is TGTGCCACCAGCAGAGATCTCGGGGAGTACGAGCAGTACTTC. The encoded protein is CATSRDLGEYEQYF.

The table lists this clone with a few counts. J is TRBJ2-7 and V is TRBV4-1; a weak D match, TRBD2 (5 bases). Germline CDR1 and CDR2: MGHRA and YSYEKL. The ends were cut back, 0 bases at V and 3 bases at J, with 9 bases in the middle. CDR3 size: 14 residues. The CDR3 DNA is TGCGCCAGCAGCCAAGACGAAGGGAGCTACGAGCAGTACTTC. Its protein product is CASSQDEGSYEQYF.

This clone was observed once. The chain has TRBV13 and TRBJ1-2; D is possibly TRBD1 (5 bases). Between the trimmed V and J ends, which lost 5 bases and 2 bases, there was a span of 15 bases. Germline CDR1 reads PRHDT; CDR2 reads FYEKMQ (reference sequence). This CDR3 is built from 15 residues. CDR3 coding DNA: TGTGCCAGCAGCCCCGGGGGAGCGATAAACTATGGCTACACCTTC. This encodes CASSPGGAINYGYTF.

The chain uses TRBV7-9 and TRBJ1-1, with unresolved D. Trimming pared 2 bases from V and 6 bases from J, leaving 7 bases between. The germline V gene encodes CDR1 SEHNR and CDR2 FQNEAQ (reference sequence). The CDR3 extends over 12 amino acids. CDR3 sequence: CASSLMEAEAFF. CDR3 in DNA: TGTGCCAGCAGCTTAATGGAGGCTGAAGCTTTCTTT.

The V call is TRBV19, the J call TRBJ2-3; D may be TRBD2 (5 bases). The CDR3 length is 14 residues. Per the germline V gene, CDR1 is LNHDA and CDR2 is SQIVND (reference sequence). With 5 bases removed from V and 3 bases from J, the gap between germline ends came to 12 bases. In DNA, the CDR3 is TGTGCCAGTAGTGAGGGCTACGGGACAGATACGCAGTATTTT. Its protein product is CASSEGYGTDTQYF.

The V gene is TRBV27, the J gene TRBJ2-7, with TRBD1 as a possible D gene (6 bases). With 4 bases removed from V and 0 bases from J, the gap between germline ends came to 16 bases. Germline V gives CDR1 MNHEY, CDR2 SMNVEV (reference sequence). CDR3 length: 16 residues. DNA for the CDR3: TGTGCCAGCAGTTCCCTACCCCGGGACATCTCCTACGAGCAGTACTTC. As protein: CASSSLPRDISYEQYF.

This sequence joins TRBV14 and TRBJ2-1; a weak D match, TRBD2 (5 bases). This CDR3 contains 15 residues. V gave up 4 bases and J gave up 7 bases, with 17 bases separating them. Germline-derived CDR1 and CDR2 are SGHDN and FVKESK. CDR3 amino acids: CASSPLALPINEQFF. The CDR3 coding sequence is TGTGCCAGCAGCCCCCTAGCCCTCCCCATAAATGAGCAGTTCTTC.

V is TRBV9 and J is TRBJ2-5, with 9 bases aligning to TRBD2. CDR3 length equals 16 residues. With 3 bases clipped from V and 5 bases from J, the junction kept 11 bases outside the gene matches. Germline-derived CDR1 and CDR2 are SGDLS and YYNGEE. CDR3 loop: CASSGWGRGGVETQYF. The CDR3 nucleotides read TGTGCCAGCAGCGGATGGGGGCGGGGGGGCGTGGAGACCCAGTACTTC.

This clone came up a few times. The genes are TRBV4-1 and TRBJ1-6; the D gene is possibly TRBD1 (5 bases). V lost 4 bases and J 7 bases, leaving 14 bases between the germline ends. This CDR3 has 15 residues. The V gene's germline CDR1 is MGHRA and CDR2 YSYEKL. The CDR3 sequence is CASSPRGSENSPLHF. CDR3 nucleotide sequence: TGCGCCAGCAGCCCCCGGGGGTCGGAAAATTCACCCCTCCACTTT.

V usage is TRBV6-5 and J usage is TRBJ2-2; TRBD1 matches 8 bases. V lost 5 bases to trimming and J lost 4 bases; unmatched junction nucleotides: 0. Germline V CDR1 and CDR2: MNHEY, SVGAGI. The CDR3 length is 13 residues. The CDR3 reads CASSQGATGELFF. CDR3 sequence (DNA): TGTGCCAGCAGTCAGGGGGCCACCGGGGAGCTGTTTTTT.

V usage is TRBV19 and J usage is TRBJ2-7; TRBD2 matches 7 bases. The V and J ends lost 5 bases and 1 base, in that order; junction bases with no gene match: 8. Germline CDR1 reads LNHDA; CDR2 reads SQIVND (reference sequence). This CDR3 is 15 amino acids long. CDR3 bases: TGTGCCAGTAGTGAGAGCGGGGCTAGTTCCTACGAGCAGTACTTC. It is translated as CASSESGASSYEQYF.

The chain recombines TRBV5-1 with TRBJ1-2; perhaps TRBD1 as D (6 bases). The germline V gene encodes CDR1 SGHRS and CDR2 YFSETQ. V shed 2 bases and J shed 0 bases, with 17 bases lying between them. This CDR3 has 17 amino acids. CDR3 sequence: CASSFQFGGPANYGYTF. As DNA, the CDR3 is TGCGCCAGCAGCTTCCAATTCGGGGGGCCCGCTAACTATGGCTACACCTTC.

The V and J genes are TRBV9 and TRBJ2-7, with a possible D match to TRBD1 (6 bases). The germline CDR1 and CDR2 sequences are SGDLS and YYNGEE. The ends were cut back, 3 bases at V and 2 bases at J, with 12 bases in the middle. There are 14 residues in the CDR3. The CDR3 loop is CASSGTEVPYEQYF. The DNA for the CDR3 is TGTGCCAGCAGCGGGACAGAAGTACCCTACGAGCAGTACTTC. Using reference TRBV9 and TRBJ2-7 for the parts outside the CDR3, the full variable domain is DSGVTQTPKHLITATGQRVTLRCSPRSGDLSVYWYQQSLDQGLQFLIQYYNGEERAKGNILERFSAQQFPDLHSELNLSSLELGDSALYFCASSGTEVPYEQYFGPGTRLTVT.

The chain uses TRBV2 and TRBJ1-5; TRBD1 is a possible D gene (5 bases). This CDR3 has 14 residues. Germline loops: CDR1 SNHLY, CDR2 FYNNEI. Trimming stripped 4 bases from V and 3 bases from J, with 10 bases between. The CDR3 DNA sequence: TGTGCCAGCAGTGGCCCAGGGAACAATCAGCCCCAGCATTTT. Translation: CASSGPGNNQPQHF.

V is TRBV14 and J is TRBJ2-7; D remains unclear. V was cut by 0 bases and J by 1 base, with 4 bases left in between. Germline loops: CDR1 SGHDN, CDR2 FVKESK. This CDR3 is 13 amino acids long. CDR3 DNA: TGTGCCAGCAGCCAAGATCAATCCTACGAGCAGTACTTC. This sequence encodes CASSQDQSYEQYF.

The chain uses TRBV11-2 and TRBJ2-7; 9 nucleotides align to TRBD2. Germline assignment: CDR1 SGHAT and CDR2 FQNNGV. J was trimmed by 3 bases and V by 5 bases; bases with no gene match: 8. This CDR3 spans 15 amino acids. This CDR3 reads CASSPLTSGHYEQYF. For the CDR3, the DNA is TGTGCCAGCAGCCCCCTGACTAGCGGACACTACGAGCAGTACTTC.